A single sample is the source of the 22 T cell receptor beta chains below, sequenced in a study of T-cell reconstitution after alpha-beta-depleted transplantation in children (dated by TCRdb to the mid-2010s). Library creation used PCR. These reads were obtained on an Illumina HiSeq 2500. TCR library preparation used molecular barcoding, with unique molecular identifiers applied to normalize quantification of the TCRbeta repertoire. Starting from the raw public reads, TCRdb applied fastp trimming at Q25, assembled clones with MiXCR and retained in-frame beta chains. Here each entry gathers all rows of one CDR3 protein and keeps the most common genes and DNA. The sample table lists approximately 490,000 distinct CDR3 sequences, approximately 12% of them with a count of one. The ten biggest clones cover less than 6.5% of the sample. The source material was PBMCs from the stem cell graft donor, sampled from the stem cell graft. These receptors originate from a human donor who donated a stem cell graft to a child with combined immunodeficiency.

This clonotype was counted a few times. The chain recombines TRBV12-3 or TRBV12-4 with TRBJ1-2; 9 bases are shared with TRBD1. The length of the CDR3 is 14 residues. V lost 5 bases and J lost 4; bases outside the gene matches: 5. The DNA of the CDR3 is TGTGCCAGCAGTGCCGGGACAGGGAGCTATGGCTACACCTTC. This gives the protein CASSAGTGSYGYTF.

This chain uses TRBV5-1 with TRBJ2-7; 8 nucleotides match TRBD1. This CDR3 is built from 15 residues. With V trimmed by 1 base and J by 2 bases, 5 bases remained unmatched. Germline V gene sequence: CDR1 SGHRS, CDR2 YFSETQ. The CDR3 DNA reads as TGCGCCAGCAGCTTGTATACAGGGGGGCCCTACGAGCAGTACTTC. Translated: CASSLYTGGPYEQYF.

This clonotype was seen more than once but under ten times. This sequence joins TRBV9 and TRBJ2-3; D is perhaps TRBD2 (6 bases). V was cut by 4 bases and J by 3 bases, with 18 bases left in between. Germline V gene data show CDR1 as SGDLS and CDR2 as YYNGEE. This CDR3 contains 16 residues. The CDR3 DNA is TGTGCCAGCAGCACCCGAGGAGGGTCCGGTACAGATACGCAGTATTTT. It is translated as CASSTRGGSGTDTQYF.

The rearrangement links TRBV7-8 to TRBJ1-6, with TRBD1 as a possible D gene (6 bases). The CDR3 contains 16 residues. The V end lost 3 bases, the J end lost 4 bases, and 13 bases lay between the germline ends. Germline V gene sequence: CDR1 SGHVS, CDR2 FQNEAQ. The DNA for the CDR3 is TGTGCCAGCAGCTTTCTTAGGACAGAATATAATTCACCCCTCCACTTT. Amino acid sequence: CASSFLRTEYNSPLHF.

This clonotype was recorded a few times. J is TRBJ1-6 and V is TRBV10-3; 7 nucleotides line up with TRBD1. Germline V lookup: CDR1 ENHRY, CDR2 SYGVKD. V lost 5 bases, J lost 9 bases, and 10 bases stayed unmatched. The CDR3 totals 15 residues. CDR3 sequence reads: CAISPEGAKSSPLHF. The CDR3 DNA reads as TGTGCCATCAGTCCCGAGGGGGCGAAGAGTTCACCCCTCCACTTT.

This clonotype was seen only a few times. V gene TRBV5-1 combines with J gene TRBJ2-5; weak D call: TRBD1 (5 bases). V was clipped by 1 base and J by 2 bases, with 12 bases between them. CDR1 and CDR2 (germline): SGHRS, YFSETQ. The CDR3 has 15 amino acids. The CDR3 spells CASSLRVRAQETQYF. CDR3 DNA sequence: TGCGCCAGCAGCTTGAGGGTCAGGGCACAAGAGACCCAGTACTTC.

This clonotype was counted at least ten times. The chain is built from TRBV9 and TRBJ2-7; no clear D. The CDR3 spans 13 residues. The V end lost 3 bases, the J end lost 7 bases, and 14 bases lay between the germline ends. CDR1 is SGDLS, CDR2 YYNGEE, per germline. The chain's CDR3 is CASSETDLGEQYF. The CDR3 DNA reads TGTGCCAGCAGCGAGACCGACTTAGGGGAGCAGTACTTC. Complete variable domain (other parts from reference TRBV9 and TRBJ2-7): DSGVTQTPKHLITATGQRVTLRCSPRSGDLSVYWYQQSLDQGLQFLIQYYNGEERAKGNILERFSAQQFPDLHSELNLSSLELGDSALYFCASSETDLGEQYFGPGTRLTVT.

This chain links TRBV7-9 with TRBJ2-1; 11 bases line up with TRBD2. Unmatched junction bases numbered 14, after V lost 5 bases and J lost 8 bases. From germline, CDR1 is SEHNR and CDR2 FQNEAQ (reference sequence). CDR3 length: 17 residues. CDR3 DNA: TGTGCCAGCAGCCAGGGGCGTAGCGGGGGGGCCATAGATGAGCAGTTCTTC. Translating it yields CASSQGRSGGAIDEQFF.

A few counts support this clonotype. The rearrangement joins TRBV13 to TRBJ1-1; no firm D call. Trimming left V 7 bases short and J 4 bases short, with 16 bases between. The CDR3 runs 14 residues. Germline lookup yields CDR1 PRHDT and CDR2 FYEKMQ (reference sequence). The CDR3 region has the DNA TGTGCCAGCACACCAGCAACCCAGGCCACTGAAGCTTTCTTT. Protein sequence: CASTPATQATEAFF.

This clonotype showed up just a few times. The chain combines TRBV12-3 or TRBV12-4 with TRBJ1-6; no definite D call. Trimming pared 3 bases from V and 7 bases from J, leaving 10 bases between. This CDR3 is 14 amino acids long. Here the CDR3 DNA reads TGTGCCAGCAGTTTGGGGTCTGTGAATTCACCCCTCCACTTT. Amino acid sequence: CASSLGSVNSPLHF.

The chain links TRBV29-1 to TRBJ2-3; D possibly corresponds to TRBD2 (5 bases). V was cut by 6 bases and J by 8 bases, with 15 bases left in between. The CDR3 contains 12 residues. CDR1 and CDR2 (germline): SQVTM, ANQGSEA. As DNA, the CDR3 is TGCAGCGTGGAACGAGGACGGGGTACGCAGTATTTT. Residues: CSVERGRGTQYF.

This clonotype showed up many times. An end of the junction differs from the germline gene, which may be a read error. The chain recombines TRBV27 with TRBJ2-7; 9 bases line up with TRBD2. This CDR3 has 15 residues. Germline assignment: CDR1 MNHEY and CDR2 SMNVEV (reference sequence). DNA of the CDR3: TGTGCCAGCAGTCTCCGACTAGCGGCCTCCTCCGAGCAGTACTTC. As protein: CASSLRLAASSEQYF.

This clonotype appeared many times. The chain links TRBV5-8 to TRBJ2-2; the D is unclear. The CDR3 consists of 13 residues. Germline V gene sequence: CDR1 SGHTS, CDR2 YDEGEE. Trimming removed 2 bases from V and 5 bases from J, with 7 bases in between. The CDR3 DNA sequence: TGTGCCAGCAGCTTAAGGGCGACCGGGGAGCTGTTTTTT. Its translation: CASSLRATGELFF.

At least ten counts were recorded for this clonotype. The V gene is TRBV24-1, the J gene TRBJ2-5; tentatively, D is TRBD1 (6 bases). The germline gives CDR1 KGHDR, CDR2 SFDVKD. The V and J ends lost 3 bases and 7 bases respectively, with 8 bases between them. This CDR3 is 12 amino acids long. In nucleotides, the CDR3 is TGTGCCACCAGTGATCCGACAGGGACCCAGTACTTC. Translated, it gives CATSDPTGTQYF.

The chain couples TRBV15 to TRBJ1-5; no clear D gene. The CDR3 extends over 14 amino acids. Germline-derived CDR1 and CDR2 are LNHNV and YYDKDF (reference sequence). V lost 3 bases and J lost 9, with 15 bases in between. Written as DNA, the CDR3 is TGTGCCACCAGCAGGGACTGGACTCAAAGGCCCCAGCATTTT. Translated: CATSRDWTQRPQHF.

Remarks on this clonotype: Sequence at one end of the junction differs from germline and may be a read error. The chain is built from TRBV29-1 and TRBJ1-3; TRBD1 is a possible D gene (6 bases). CDR1 and CDR2 from the germline V gene are SQVTM and ANQGSEA. The CDR3 covers 18 residues. The CDR3 DNA sequence: TGCAGCGGTGCACAAAGTGGGACACCGAACTTCTCTGGAAACACCCTATATTTT. Amino acid sequence: CSGAQSGTPNFSGNTLYF.

This clonotype was found a few times. This sequence joins TRBV12-3 or TRBV12-4 and TRBJ2-3, with no clear D. The CDR3 runs 15 residues. V was cut by 6 bases and J by 0 bases, with 13 bases left in between. CDR3 coding DNA: TGTGCCAGCAGGTTACGCGGCCAAAGCACAGATACGCAGTATTTT. Translation gives CASRLRGQSTDTQYF.

This clonotype has only a few counts. The chain has TRBV19 and TRBJ2-7; D might be TRBD1 (6 bases). Germline CDR1 and CDR2: LNHDA and SQIVND (reference sequence). The CDR3 contains 14 residues. V dropped 3 bases and J dropped 6 bases, with 15 bases sitting between them. In DNA, the CDR3 is TGTGCCAGTAGTATCGGGCAGGGGTGGCGCGAGCAGTACTTC. The encoded protein is CASSIGQGWREQYF.

This chain connects TRBV20-1 to TRBJ1-2; D possibly corresponds to TRBD1 (5 bases). V was trimmed by 0 bases and J by 3 bases, leaving 14 bases between them. Germline V gene sequence: CDR1 DFQATT, CDR2 SNEGSKA (reference sequence). This CDR3 is built from 15 residues. CDR3 loop: CSARDPRGSDYGYTF. CDR3 sequence (DNA): TGCAGTGCTAGAGATCCTCGGGGGAGCGACTATGGCTACACCTTC.

This clonotype was detected ten times or more. V gene TRBV6-1 combines with J gene TRBJ2-3; no reliable D call. CDR1 is MNHNS, CDR2 SASEGT, per germline. The CDR3 contains 14 residues. The V end lost 7 bases, the J end lost 4 bases, and 15 bases lay between the germline ends. CDR3 sequence (DNA): TGTGCCAGCAAAGGTAGTAGGGCCCCAGATACGCAGTATTTT. This encodes CASKGSRAPDTQYF.

This clonotype occurred a few times. The V gene is TRBV12-3 or TRBV12-4, the J gene TRBJ2-4; D may be TRBD1 or TRBD2 (5 bases each). The length of the CDR3 is 16 residues. Trimming removed 6 bases at V and 0 bases at J, with 15 bases between. In DNA, the CDR3 is TGTGCCAGCAGCCTAACCGGGACCCTAGCCAAAAACATTCAGTACTTC. As protein: CASSLTGTLAKNIQYF.

The rearrangement uses TRBV20-1 and TRBJ1-4; D is possibly TRBD1 (6 bases). The CDR3 has 17 amino acids. Germline lookup yields CDR1 DFQATT and CDR2 SNEGSKA (reference sequence). V lost 0 bases and J 0 bases, leaving 14 bases between the germline ends. The CDR3 reads CSARDHGWTATNEKLFF. CDR3 DNA: TGCAGTGCTAGAGATCACGGATGGACAGCAACTAATGAAAAACTGTTTTTT.